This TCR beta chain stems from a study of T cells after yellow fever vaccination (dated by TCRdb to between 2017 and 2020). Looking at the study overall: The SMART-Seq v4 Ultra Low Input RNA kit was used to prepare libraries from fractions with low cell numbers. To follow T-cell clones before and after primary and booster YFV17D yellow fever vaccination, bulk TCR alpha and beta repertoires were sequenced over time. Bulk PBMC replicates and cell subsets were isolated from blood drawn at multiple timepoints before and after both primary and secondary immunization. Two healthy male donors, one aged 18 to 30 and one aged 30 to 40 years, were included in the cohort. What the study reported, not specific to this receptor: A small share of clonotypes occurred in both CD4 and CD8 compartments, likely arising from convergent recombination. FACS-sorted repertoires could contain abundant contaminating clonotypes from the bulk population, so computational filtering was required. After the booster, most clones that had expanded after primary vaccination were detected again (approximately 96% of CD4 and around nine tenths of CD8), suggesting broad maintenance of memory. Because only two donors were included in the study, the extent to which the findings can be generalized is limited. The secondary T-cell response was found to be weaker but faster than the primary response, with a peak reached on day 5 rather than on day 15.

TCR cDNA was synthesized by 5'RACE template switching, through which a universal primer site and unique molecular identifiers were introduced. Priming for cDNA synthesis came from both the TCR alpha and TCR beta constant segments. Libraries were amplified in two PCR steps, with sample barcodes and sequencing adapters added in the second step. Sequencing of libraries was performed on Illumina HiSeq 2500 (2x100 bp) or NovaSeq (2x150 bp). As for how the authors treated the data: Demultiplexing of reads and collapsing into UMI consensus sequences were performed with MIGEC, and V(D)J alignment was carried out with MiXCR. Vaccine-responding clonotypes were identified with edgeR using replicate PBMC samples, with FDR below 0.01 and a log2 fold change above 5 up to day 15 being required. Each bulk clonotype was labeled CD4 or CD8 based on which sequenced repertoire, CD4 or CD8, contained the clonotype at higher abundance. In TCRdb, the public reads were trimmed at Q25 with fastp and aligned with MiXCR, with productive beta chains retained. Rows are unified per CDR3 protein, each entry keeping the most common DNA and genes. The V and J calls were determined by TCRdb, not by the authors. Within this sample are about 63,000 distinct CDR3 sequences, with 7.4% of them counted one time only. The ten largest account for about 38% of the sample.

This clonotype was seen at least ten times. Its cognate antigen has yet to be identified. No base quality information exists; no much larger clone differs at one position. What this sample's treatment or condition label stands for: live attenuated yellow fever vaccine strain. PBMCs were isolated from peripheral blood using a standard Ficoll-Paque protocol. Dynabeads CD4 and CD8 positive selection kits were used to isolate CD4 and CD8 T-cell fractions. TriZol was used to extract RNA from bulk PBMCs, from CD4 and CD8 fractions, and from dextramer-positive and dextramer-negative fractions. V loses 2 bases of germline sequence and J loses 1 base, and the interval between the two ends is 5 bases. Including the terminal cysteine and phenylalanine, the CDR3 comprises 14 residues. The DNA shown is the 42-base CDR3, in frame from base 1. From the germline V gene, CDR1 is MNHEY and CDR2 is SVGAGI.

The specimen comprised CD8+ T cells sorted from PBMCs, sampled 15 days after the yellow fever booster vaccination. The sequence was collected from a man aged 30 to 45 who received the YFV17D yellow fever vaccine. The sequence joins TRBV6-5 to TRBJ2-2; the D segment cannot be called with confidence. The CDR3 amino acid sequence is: CASSYGENTGELFF. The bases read TGTGCCAGCAGTTACGGGGAGAACACCGGGGAGCTGTTTTTT.